These 27 T cell receptor beta chains were sequenced from one sample in a study of post-analysis software for immune sequencing data. Regarding the study as a whole: Higher frequency in patients than in controls was seen for a handful of TRBV segments, with TRBV5-6, TRBV5-1 and TRBV20-1 among them.

Unique-molecular-identifier-tagged TCR beta cDNA libraries were used. TCRdb re-called the PCR reads with MiXCR, one entry per CDR3 protein. The table has a few hundred thousand distinct CDR3 sequences, around 40% seen once. These TCRs' antigens remain unknown. Sequenced sample: blood. These receptors came from a girl under 18 with multiple sclerosis.

V usage is TRBV7-2 and J usage is TRBJ2-7, with 7 nucleotides matching TRBD1. V shed 1 base, J shed 0 bases, and the junction held 3 bases outside the gene matches. This CDR3 has 15 amino acids. Germline assignment: CDR1 SGHTA and CDR2 FQGNSA. The DNA of the CDR3 is TGTGCCAGCAGCTTAGGGGACAGACCCTCCTACGAGCAGTACTTC. Amino acid sequence: CASSLGDRPSYEQYF.

Notes on this clonotype: This may be a read error, as it is one base from a much larger clone. The rearrangement uses TRBV3-1 and TRBJ2-7; a possible D gene is TRBD2 (5 bases). Germline lookup yields CDR1 LGHDT and CDR2 YNNKEL (reference sequence). The V and J ends lost 8 bases and 0 bases respectively, with 17 bases between them. This CDR3 spans 15 amino acids. This CDR3 reads CASAPKRRGSYEQYF. The CDR3 DNA reads as TGTGCCAGCGCACCTAAAAGACGGGGCTCCTACGAGCAGTACTTC.

The rearrangement uses TRBV4-1 and TRBJ1-1, with D uncertain. Germline CDR1 and CDR2: MGHRA and YSYEKL. Trimming cost V 0 bases and J 3 bases, with 5 bases left between them. The length of the CDR3 is 13 residues. DNA for the CDR3: TGCGCCAGCAGCCAAGATCTGTACACTGAAGCTTTCTTT. It encodes CASSQDLYTEAFF.

V usage is TRBV12-3 or TRBV12-4 and J usage is TRBJ1-2, with TRBD1 matching over 11 bases. V shed 7 bases and J 8 bases; nucleotides not matched to a gene: 12. The CDR3 consists of 15 residues. In DNA form, the CDR3 reads TGTGCCAGCAAAGGGACAGGGGGAAATAGTCTAGGCTACACCTTC. Translated, it gives CASKGTGGNSLGYTF.

The V and J genes are TRBV20-1 and TRBJ1-2; D gene ambiguous. Germline lookup yields CDR1 DFQATT and CDR2 SNEGSKA (reference sequence). There are 12 residues in the CDR3. V was pared by 2 bases and J by 6 bases, with 10 bases between. The CDR3 spells CSARPYPDGYTF. The CDR3 nucleotides read TGCAGTGCTAGACCGTACCCCGATGGCTACACCTTC.

The V gene is TRBV5-1, the J gene TRBJ2-7; 11 bases match TRBD1. Germline CDR1 SGHRS, CDR2 YFSETQ. J lost 6 bases, V lost 4 bases, and 6 bases had no gene match. The CDR3 spans 14 residues. The DNA for the CDR3 is TGCGCCAGCAGCCGGACAGGGGGCTCAGGCGAGCAGTACTTC. Encoded protein: CASSRTGGSGEQYF.

This clonotype showed up just a few times. The chain carries TRBV7-9 and TRBJ2-5; D is ambiguous. This CDR3 comprises 15 residues. Per germline, CDR1 SEHNR and CDR2 FQNEAQ (reference sequence). V lost 5 bases, J lost 2 bases, and 15 bases lay in between. CDR3 DNA sequence: TGTGCCAGCAGCCCTCCGTGGCTAGAGCAAGAGACCCAGTACTTC. This translates into CASSPPWLEQETQYF.

This clonotype turned up a few times. The CDR3 loop is CASSQVTGGPRTQYF. Here the CDR3 DNA reads TGTGCCAGCAGCCAAGTGACAGGGGGTCCGAGGACCCAGTACTTC. The chain is built from TRBV14 and TRBJ2-5; 9 bases align to TRBD1. CDR1 is SGHDN, CDR2 FVKESK, per germline. This CDR3 has 15 residues. After removal of 1 base from V and 7 bases from J, the junction contained 7 bases not matched to a gene.

CDR3: CSVGEAYNEQFF. The CDR3 DNA sequence: TGCAGCGTCGGGGAGGCGTACAATGAGCAGTTCTTC. V and J are TRBV29-1 and TRBJ2-1; possibly TRBD2 for D (6 bases). Per germline, CDR1 SQVTM and CDR2 ANQGSEA. V was pared by 6 bases and J by 4 bases, with 10 bases between. This CDR3 region has 12 residues.

The V and J genes are TRBV4-1 and TRBJ2-7, with D perhaps TRBD1 or TRBD2 (7 bases each). The germline V gene encodes CDR1 MGHRA and CDR2 YSYEKL. The germline V and J ends were trimmed by 1 base and 5 bases, with 15 bases remaining between them. The CDR3 totals 15 residues. In nucleotides, the CDR3 is TGCGCCAGCAGCCAAGGGGGAGGGGGCTTGGACGAGCAGTACTTC. It is translated as CASSQGGGGLDEQYF.

A word on this clonotype: One end of the junction is discordant with germline, which a read error may explain. V usage is TRBV5-5 and J usage is TRBJ2-4; D is unclear. The DNA end lines up better with TRBJ2-7; the J call may be wrong. Germline V gene data show CDR1 as SGHKS and CDR2 as YYEKEE (reference sequence). This CDR3 comprises 12 residues. CDR3 residues: CVSSLTEYEQYF. The CDR3 DNA is TGTGTCAGCAGCCTTACCGAGTACGAGCAGTACTTC.

This rearrangement joins TRBV3-1 to TRBJ2-4, with a possible D match to TRBD2 (5 bases). This CDR3 comprises 17 residues. Germline-derived CDR1 and CDR2 are LGHDT and YNNKEL (reference sequence). Trimming stripped 0 bases from V and 0 bases from J, with 12 bases between. This CDR3 is CASSQEGLGLAKNIQYF. The DNA of the CDR3 is TGTGCCAGCAGCCAAGAAGGGCTCGGACTAGCCAAAAACATTCAGTACTTC.

This clonotype was seen more than once but under ten times. The chain joins TRBV27 to TRBJ2-7, with 7 nucleotides matching TRBD1. This CDR3 comprises 15 residues. CDR1 and CDR2 from the germline V gene are MNHEY and SMNVEV (reference sequence). V lost 2 bases and J lost 6; bases outside the gene matches: 10. This chain's CDR3 is CASSLPPDRATEQYF. The DNA of the CDR3 is TGTGCCAGCAGTTTACCACCCGACAGGGCTACCGAGCAGTACTTC.

A few counts support this clonotype. This sequence joins TRBV29-1 and TRBJ1-2; 8 positions match TRBD1. CDR1 SQVTM and CDR2 ANQGSEA come from the germline V gene. Germline trimming cut 1 base from V and 3 bases from J; bases unmatched to any gene: 4. The length of the CDR3 is 14 residues. The CDR3 protein is CSVEVMDRDYGYTF. The CDR3 nucleotides read TGCAGCGTTGAAGTAATGGACAGGGACTATGGCTACACCTTC.

This clonotype has a handful of counts. V and J are TRBV29-1 and TRBJ2-3; 7 bases map to TRBD1. V was pared by 3 bases and J by 4 bases, with 13 bases of the junction left unmatched. Germline loops: CDR1 SQVTM, CDR2 ANQGSEA. The CDR3 is 16 residues long. DNA for the CDR3: TGCAGCGTTGAGTCCCCGACGACAGGGCGAGCAGATACGCAGTATTTT. It is translated as CSVESPTTGRADTQYF.

The rearrangement links TRBV4-2 to TRBJ2-5; 7 bases are a match to TRBD2. With 0 bases clipped from V and 4 bases from J, the junction kept 8 bases outside the gene matches. Germline loops: CDR1 LGHNA, CDR2 YNFKEQ. This CDR3 contains 16 residues. CDR3 DNA: TGTGCCAGCAGCCAAGATCCGGCGGGAGTTTCAGAGACCCAGTACTTC. Translated, it gives CASSQDPAGVSETQYF.

V and J are TRBV4-1 and TRBJ2-5, with 12 nucleotides matching TRBD2. The CDR3 extends over 19 amino acids. Per germline, CDR1 MGHRA and CDR2 YSYEKL. V lost 1 base, J lost 3 bases, and 12 bases stayed unmatched. CDR3 bases: TGCGCCAGCAGCCAAGGACTAGCGGGAGTCATACAACTAAAAGAGACCCAGTACTTC. It yields the protein CASSQGLAGVIQLKETQYF.

As to this clonotype: One end of the junction fails to match germline, which may point to a read error. V usage is TRBV5-1 and J usage is TRBJ1-2, with a weak D call TRBD1 (5 bases). Germline V gene data show CDR1 as SGHRS and CDR2 as YFSETQ. The CDR3 runs to 15 residues. CDR3 loop: CVSSTEHQGLYGYTF. The CDR3 nucleotides are TGCGTCAGCAGCACCGAACATCAGGGACTCTATGGCTACACCTTC.

This clonotype was seen only a few times. V usage is TRBV6-4 and J usage is TRBJ2-7, with D possibly TRBD2 on 7 matching bases. This CDR3 is built from 22 residues. The germline CDR1 and CDR2 sequences are MRHNA and SNTAGT. Trimming pared 1 base from V and 3 bases from J, leaving 34 bases between. This CDR3 reads CASSDFGLTALYRRGGLYEQYF. Here the CDR3 DNA reads TGTGCCAGCAGTGACTTTGGGCTGACTGCCCTGTATCGGAGGGGGGGTCTCTACGAGCAGTACTTC.

V and J are TRBV6-6 and TRBJ1-2; 9 nucleotides agree with TRBD1. The CDR3 consists of 13 residues. CDR1 and CDR2 from the germline V gene are MNHNY and SVGAGI (reference sequence). V lost 7 bases and J lost 8; bases outside the gene matches: 8. The CDR3 nucleotides read TGTGCCAGCAATACCCGGGACAGGGACGGCTACACCTTC. Residues: CASNTRDRDGYTF.

The chain recombines TRBV12-3 or TRBV12-4 with TRBJ1-1; no definite D call. CDR3 length: 13 residues. V gave up 6 bases and J gave up 2 bases, with 10 bases separating them. The CDR3, as DNA: TGTGCCAGCAGGTTGCAGAGTAACACTGAAGCTTTCTTT. It is translated as CASRLQSNTEAFF.

CDR3 in amino acids: CSASGPGLSSYNEQYF. DNA for the CDR3: TGCAGTGCTAGTGGGCCGGGGCTGAGCTCCTACAATGAGCAGTACTTC. The gene calls are TRBV20-1 and TRBJ2-1; either TRBD1 or TRBD2 may supply D (5 bases each). The DNA matches TRBJ2-7 better at its end, which makes the J call doubtful. The germline V gene encodes CDR1 DFQATT and CDR2 SNEGSKA (reference sequence). The CDR3 totals 16 residues.

This clonotype showed up just a few times. This chain links TRBV28 with TRBJ2-7; 9 bases match TRBD2. V shed 5 bases, J shed 3 bases, and the junction held 17 bases outside the gene matches. Per germline, CDR1 MDHEN and CDR2 SYDVKM. The CDR3 consists of 18 residues. The CDR3 DNA reads as TGTGCCAGCAGTCTCCGTCGACTAGCGGCCGAGTGGGGCTACGAGCAGTACTTC. As protein: CASSLRRLAAEWGYEQYF.

This clonotype was recorded only once. The J gene is TRBJ2-1, the V gene TRBV5-1; possible D gene TRBD2, 5 bases. The CDR3 sequence is 13 residues long. Germline lookup yields CDR1 SGHRS and CDR2 YFSETQ. The V end lost 2 bases, the J end lost 8 bases, and 11 bases lay between the germline ends. Here the CDR3 reads CASSFGLAHEQFF. The CDR3 region has the DNA TGCGCCAGCAGCTTTGGGCTAGCCCATGAGCAGTTCTTC. The full variable domain, rest sourced from reference TRBV5-1 and TRBJ2-1, is KAGVTQTPRYLIKTRGQQVTLSCSPISGHRSVSWYQQTPGQGLQFLFEYFSETQRNKGNFPGRFSGRQFSNSRSEMNVSTLELGDSALYLCASSFGLAHEQFFGPGTRLTVL.

The chain employs TRBV27 and TRBJ2-1; 10 bases are a match to TRBD2. The end of the DNA aligns better with TRBJ2-7, so the J call may be wrong. The CDR3 spans 15 residues. CDR1 and CDR2 from the germline V gene are MNHEY and SMNVEV (reference sequence). Here the CDR3 DNA reads TGTGCCAGCAGTTCAAATAGCGGGAGGACCTACGAGCAGTACTTC. Translating gives CASSSNSGRTYEQYF.

The J gene is TRBJ1-5, the V gene TRBV18, with D possibly being TRBD1 (6 bases). Looked up from germline, CDR1 is KGHSH and CDR2 is LQKENI. V was shortened by 1 base and J by 3 bases, with 10 bases between the two germline ends. This CDR3 comprises 15 residues. The CDR3 is CASSPRPGDNQPQHF. CDR3 DNA sequence: TGTGCCAGCTCACCACGGCCAGGGGACAATCAGCCCCAGCATTTT.

This clonotype has just a few counts. This chain uses TRBV12-3 or TRBV12-4 with TRBJ1-6; D perhaps matches TRBD1 (6 bases). The V end was cut by 7 bases, the J end by 7 bases, with 14 bases between. This CDR3 comprises 14 residues. The CDR3 region has the DNA TGTGCCAGCAACCCGGGACATCGGAATTCACCCCTCCACTTT. Amino acids: CASNPGHRNSPLHF.